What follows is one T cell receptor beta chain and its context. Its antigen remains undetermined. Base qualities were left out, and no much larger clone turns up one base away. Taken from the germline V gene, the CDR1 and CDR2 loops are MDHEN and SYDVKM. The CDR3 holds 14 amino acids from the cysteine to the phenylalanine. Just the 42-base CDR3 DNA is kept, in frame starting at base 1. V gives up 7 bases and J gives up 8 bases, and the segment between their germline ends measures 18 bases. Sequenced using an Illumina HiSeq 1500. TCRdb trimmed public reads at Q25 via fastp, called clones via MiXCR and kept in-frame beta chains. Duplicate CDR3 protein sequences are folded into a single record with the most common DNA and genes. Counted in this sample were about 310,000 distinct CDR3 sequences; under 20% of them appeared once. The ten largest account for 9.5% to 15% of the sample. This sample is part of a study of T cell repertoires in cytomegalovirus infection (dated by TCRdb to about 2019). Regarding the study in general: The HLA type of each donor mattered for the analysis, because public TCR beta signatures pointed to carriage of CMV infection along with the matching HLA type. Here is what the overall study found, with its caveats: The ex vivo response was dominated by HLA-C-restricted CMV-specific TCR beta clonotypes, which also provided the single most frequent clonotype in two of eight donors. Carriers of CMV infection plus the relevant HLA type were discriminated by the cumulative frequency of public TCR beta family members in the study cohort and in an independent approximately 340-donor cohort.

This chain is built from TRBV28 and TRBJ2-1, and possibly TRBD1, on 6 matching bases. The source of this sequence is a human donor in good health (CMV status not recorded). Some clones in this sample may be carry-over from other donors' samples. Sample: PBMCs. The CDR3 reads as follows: CASTNRASGDEQFF. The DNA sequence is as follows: TGTGCCAGCACGAACAGGGCCTCTGGGGATGAGCAGTTCTTC.